These T cell receptor beta chains were read from a single sample in a study of blood T cell repertoires in COVID-19. Some clones are missing from TCRdb's copy, which holds only in-frame ones; the method was immunoSEQ multiplex PCR. The table records over 75,000 clones, roughly 82% of them present only once. Sequenced sample: peripheral blood. All receptors derive from a human donor in a cohort sampled during active COVID-19. CDR3s leave out the opening cysteine and the closing phenylalanine or tryptophan. Not all rows give a size; the values are once, few, many and, for expanded clones, a class.

size: -; V: TRBV6-6; CDR3: ASTLWTGAYNEQF
size: -; V: TRBV7-9; CDR3: ASSSLREANYGYT
size: -; V: TRBV19; CDR3: ASTPGEGSVTGNTIY
size: -; V: TRBV4-3; CDR3: ASSQTGGKSPLH
size: -; V: TRBV10-3; CDR3: AISERGLGNTEAF
size: few; V: TRBV15; CDR3: ATSDGVNEQF
size: few; V: TRBV24-1; CDR3: ATSDPRGYGDTQY
size: -; V: TRBV10-2; CDR3: ASRTTSGGDNEQF
size: once; V: TRBV5-1; CDR3: ASSTRDTHNEQF
size: -; V: TRBV28; CDR3: ASSPRLGGLAF
size: -; V: TRBV19; CDR3: ASSIEPGSMH
size: -; V: TRBV10-3; CDR3: AIRGRTGGEQY
size: -; V: TRBV10-3; CDR3: AITLDRANTEAF
size: -; V: TRBV10-3; CDR3: AISDGGVYEQY
size: -; V: TRBV6-5; CDR3: ASSPQTGVYNEQF
size: -; V: TRBV6-1; CDR3: ASNDQGLPSGANVLT
size: -; V: TRBV9; CDR3: ASSVARWDEQF
size: -; V: TRBV19; CDR3: ATSTSGFTGELF
size: once; V: TRBV23-1; CDR3: ASSHPRGGTNTEAF
size: -; V: TRBV6-6; CDR3: ASNRVDVETQY
size: -; V: TRBV9; CDR3: ASSASSGGAGETQY
size: once; V: TRBV2; CDR3: ASSDIQGSLGAF
size: -; V: TRBV7-9; CDR3: ASSGRQGRGSGNTIY
size: -; V: TRBV6-6; CDR3: ASSQGQFTDTQY
size: -; V: TRBV6-6; CDR3: ASSPGGQGRTGELF
size: -; V: TRBV15; CDR3: ATSRPTGEGYGYT
size: -; V: TRBV7-2; CDR3: ARGGPDTQY
size: -; V: TRBV11-2; CDR3: ASSLGRTGFFSPLH
size: -; V: TRBV19; CDR3: ASSTGQGFYEQY
size: -; V: TRBV19; CDR3: ASSIEGALTGELF
size: -; V: TRBV9; CDR3: ASSVGGGRISTDTQY
size: -; V: TRBV3-1/TRBV3-2; CDR3: ASSHLGRNTEAF
size: -; V: TRBV5-1; CDR3: ASSAAEWGTGELF
size: -; V: TRBV2; CDR3: ASIGGINSYEQY
size: many; V: TRBV7-3; CDR3: ASGAGGNLGEQF
size: -; V: TRBV5-4; CDR3: ASSLASGTPTN
size: once; V: TRBV12-5; CDR3: ASGLSGRDSYEQY
size: -; V: TRBV2; CDR3: ASSGGSYNEQF
size: -; V: TRBV28; CDR3: ASSRTGSYEQF
size: -; V: TRBV4-1; CDR3: ASSQDPGTSGNEQF
size: -; V: TRBV7-3; CDR3: ASSLGQGRTGELF